Below, 4 T cell receptor beta chains from the same sample are listed, as sequenced in a study of vaccination and CD4 T cells after COVID-19. Treatment in this sample: 10-day PBMC culture with coronavirus spike peptide pools or control peptides (ViraFEST assay). No cognate antigen is known for these TCRs. CD4+ T cells that had been cultured provided DNA sequenced with the Oncomine TCR Beta short-read assay. TCRdb reanalysed the PCR reads using MiXCR and keeps one entry per CDR3 protein. The repertoire holds 9,500 to 10,000 distinct CDR3 sequences, with more than 60% as singletons. Sequenced material: CD4+ T cells from blood, cultured in vitro. These TCRs come from a human donor who had recovered from COVID-19.

The rearrangement links TRBV12-3 or TRBV12-4 to TRBJ2-1; the D gene could be TRBD1 or TRBD2 (5 bases each). V was pared by 7 bases and J by 8 bases, with 15 bases between. This CDR3 comprises 13 residues. The CDR3 is CASTFRGVDEQFF. CDR3 sequence (DNA): TGTGCCAGCACTTTTAGAGGGGTCGATGAGCAGTTCTTC.

The V call is TRBV10-1, the J call TRBJ2-1, with TRBD2 identical over 15 bases. V trimming: 0 bases; J trimming: 7 bases; junction bases outside the gene matches: 7. There are 18 residues in the CDR3. The germline V gene has CDR1 WNHNN and CDR2 SYGVQD (reference sequence). CDR3 nucleotides: TGCGCCAGCAGTGAGTCGGGACTAGCGGGGGGTACACTAAATGAGCAGTTCTTC. As protein: CASSESGLAGGTLNEQFF.

The chain recombines TRBV6-1 with TRBJ1-5, with 9 bases that match TRBD1. CDR3 length: 16 amino acids. Germline values: CDR1 MNHNS, CDR2 SASEGT. Trimming removed 5 bases from V and 2 bases from J; junction bases left unmatched: 7. The CDR3: CASSQGTGLRNQPQHF. Here the CDR3 DNA reads TGTGCCAGCAGTCAGGGGACAGGGCTGCGCAATCAGCCCCAGCATTTT.

The CDR3 sequence: CASSVYSGSSYNEQFF. DNA for the CDR3: TGTGCCAGCAGCGTCTATAGCGGGAGCTCCTACAATGAGCAGTTCTTC. This chain uses TRBV7-9 with TRBJ2-1; TRBD2 matches at 9 bases. V lost 5 bases and J lost 0; bases outside the gene matches: 5. From germline, CDR1 is SEHNR and CDR2 FQNEAQ (reference sequence). The CDR3 has 16 residues.